One sample yielded the 16 T cell receptor beta chains listed below, sequenced in a study of T cells in Graves' hyperthyroidism and ophthalmopathy. Researchers amplified the TCR beta CDR3 regions from RNA transcripts. HTBI primers were used for first-round RT-PCR of the TCR CDR3. TCRdb re-called the multiplex PCR reads through MiXCR, storing one row per CDR3 protein. The table includes 500,000 or so distinct CDR3 sequences, over 15% detected once. Sequenced: blood. Source of these receptors: a woman under 30 with Graves' ophthalmopathy.

This sequence joins TRBV5-4 and TRBJ2-5; 9 bases match TRBD1. Looked up from germline, CDR1 is SGHNT and CDR2 is YYREEE (reference sequence). V lost 4 bases to trimming and J lost 4 bases; unmatched junction nucleotides: 8. This CDR3 region has 15 residues. CDR3 in amino acids: CASSAGQGGPETQYF. CDR3 in DNA: TGTGCCAGCAGCGCGGGACAGGGAGGCCCAGAGACCCAGTACTTC.

Ten or more counts support this clonotype. The V gene is TRBV4-1, the J gene TRBJ2-1, with 10 bases fitting TRBD2. The CDR3 extends over 15 amino acids. From germline, CDR1 is MGHRA and CDR2 YSYEKL. The ends lost 2 bases at V and 3 bases at J; junction bases unmatched: 1. The CDR3, as DNA: TGCGCCAGCAGCCAACTAGCGGGGGTCTACAATGAGCAGTTCTTC. This encodes CASSQLAGVYNEQFF.

DNA for the CDR3: TGCAGTGCACTAGCGAACACCGGGGAGCTGTTTTTT. Translating gives CSALANTGELFF. The V call is TRBV20-1, the J call TRBJ2-2, with D possibly TRBD2 on 5 matching bases. The CDR3 sequence is 12 residues long. Germline CDR1 and CDR2: DFQATT and SNEGSKA (reference sequence). V lost 6 bases to trimming and J lost 0 bases, with 5 bases between them.

The chain joins TRBV6-1 to TRBJ1-3, with 9 bases identical to TRBD1. The CDR3 loop spans 17 amino acids. Trimming cost V 5 bases and J 2 bases; bases outside gene matches: 10. Per germline, CDR1 MNHNS and CDR2 SASEGT. The chain's CDR3 is CASSKEGTGFTGNTIYF. CDR3 bases: TGTGCCAGCAGTAAAGAAGGGACAGGGTTTACTGGAAACACCATATATTTT.

In the case of this clonotype: The germline gene is not matched at one end of the junction; a read error may be the cause. V is TRBV28 and J is TRBJ1-1; TRBD1 aligns across 8 bases. The CDR3 consists of 15 residues. The germline gives CDR1 MDHEN, CDR2 SYDVKM. CDR3 nucleotide sequence: TGTGCCAGCAGCCCCTCCGACAGGGGTTGGACTGGAGCTTTCTTT. Its translation: CASSPSDRGWTGAFF. Full variable domain (remainder filled in from reference TRBV28 and TRBJ1-1): DVKVTQSSRYLVKRTGEKVFLECVQDMDHENMFWYRQDPGLGLRLIYFSYDVKMKEKGDIPEGYSVSREKKERFSLILESASTNQTSMYLCASSPSDRGWTGAFFGQGTRLTVV.

This clonotype occurred many times. The chain employs TRBV2 and TRBJ1-6; D gene uncertain. V dropped 3 bases and J dropped 10 bases, with 16 bases sitting between them. The germline CDR1 and CDR2 sequences are SNHLY and FYNNEI. The CDR3 has 15 residues. CDR3: CASSDWGKAQSPLHF. For the CDR3, the DNA is TGTGCCAGCAGTGATTGGGGTAAAGCCCAGTCACCCCTCCACTTT.

This clonotype has at least ten counts. The chain employs TRBV27 and TRBJ2-7, with TRBD2 matching over 10 bases. This CDR3 spans 13 amino acids. The V gene's germline CDR1 is MNHEY and CDR2 SMNVEV (reference sequence). V lost 10 bases, J lost 5 bases, and 8 bases stayed unmatched. The chain's CDR3 is CATSSGSLNEQYF. CDR3 DNA sequence: TGTGCCACCTCTAGCGGGAGCTTGAACGAGCAGTACTTC.

This clonotype was recorded at least ten times. The chain carries TRBV7-9 and TRBJ2-3; tentative D call: TRBD1 (6 bases). The CDR3 totals 16 residues. CDR1 SEHNR and CDR2 FQNEAQ come from the germline V gene (reference sequence). The V end lost 7 bases, the J end lost 1 base, and 18 bases lay between the germline ends. The DNA for the CDR3 is TGTGCCAGCATCGACTCCCCGGGACACCGCACAGATACGCAGTATTTT. Translated, it gives CASIDSPGHRTDTQYF.

J is TRBJ1-5 and V is TRBV12-3 or TRBV12-4; D gene ambiguous. This CDR3 is built from 14 residues. V shed 6 bases and J shed 6 bases, with 15 bases lying between them. The CDR3 DNA is TGTGCCAGCAGCCTCTTCCCTGGGAGTCAGCCCCAGCATTTT. It is translated as CASSLFPGSQPQHF.

This chain joins TRBV13 and TRBJ1-1; TRBD1 matches 7 bases. J lost 5 bases, V lost 8 bases, and 5 bases had no gene match. The CDR3 runs 12 residues. The germline V gene has CDR1 PRHDT and CDR2 FYEKMQ (reference sequence). The CDR3 DNA reads as TGTGCCAGCCTCAGGGGGGGAACTGAAGCTTTCTTT. Its translation: CASLRGGTEAFF.

The chain carries TRBV27 and TRBJ1-2; the D is unclear. Trimming removed 5 bases at V and 1 base at J, with 20 bases between. From germline, CDR1 is MNHEY and CDR2 SMNVEV (reference sequence). The CDR3 is 17 residues long. This chain's CDR3 is CASSPGTEAQINYGYTF. In nucleotides, the CDR3 is TGTGCCAGCAGTCCCGGTACGGAGGCTCAAATTAACTATGGCTACACCTTC.

This clonotype was counted between two and nine times. The CDR3: CASSMGTGSNQPQHF. The DNA for the CDR3 is TGTGCCAGTAGTATGGGGACGGGTAGCAATCAGCCCCAGCATTTT. The J gene is TRBJ1-5, the V gene TRBV19; a possible D gene is TRBD1 (5 bases). This CDR3 comprises 15 residues. V dropped 3 bases and J dropped 0 bases, with 9 bases sitting between them. Germline CDR1 and CDR2: LNHDA and SQIVND (reference sequence).

This clonotype was detected a few times. The rearrangement joins TRBV5-1 to TRBJ2-7; D might be TRBD1 (6 bases). The CDR3 totals 14 residues. Germline assignment: CDR1 SGHRS and CDR2 YFSETQ. The V end was cut by 2 bases, the J end by 3 bases, with 12 bases between. DNA of the CDR3: TGCGCCAGCAGCTTACAGGGATCCGACTACGAGCAGTACTTC. It codes for CASSLQGSDYEQYF.

In its sample, this clonotype was seen many times. V usage is TRBV27 and J usage is TRBJ1-5; no definite D call. Germline-derived CDR1 and CDR2 are MNHEY and SMNVEV (reference sequence). The CDR3 contains 14 residues. Between the trimmed V and J ends, which lost 4 bases and 4 bases, there was a span of 11 bases. Here the CDR3 reads CASSSRPENQPQHF. The CDR3 region has the DNA TGTGCCAGCAGTTCCCGGCCGGAAAATCAGCCCCAGCATTTT.

This clonotype was recorded many times. The J gene is TRBJ2-7, the V gene TRBV11-2; possible D gene TRBD1, 5 bases. CDR1 SGHAT and CDR2 FQNNGV come from the germline V gene. Trimming removed 0 bases at V and 2 bases at J, with 8 bases between. There are 14 residues in the CDR3. CDR3 in DNA: TGTGCCAGCAGCTTAGAGGACAAAGCCTACGAGCAGTACTTC. Translation: CASSLEDKAYEQYF.

This clonotype was seen more than once but under ten times. The V call is TRBV27, the J call TRBJ2-3; perhaps TRBD2 as D (6 bases). The CDR3 runs 10 residues. Germline loops: CDR1 MNHEY, CDR2 SMNVEV (reference sequence). Trimming took off 8 bases at V and 7 bases at J, with 7 bases between the two ends. The CDR3 DNA follows: TGTGCCAGCGGGGACTATACGCAGTATTTT. Encoded protein: CASGDYTQYF.